This T cell receptor beta chain was found in a study of cytomegalovirus exposure and HLA in healthy donors. The PCR employed 60 Vbeta primers together with 13 Jbeta primers. Measured with immunoSEQ multiplex PCR; TCRdb has only the in-frame clones, and not every one. This repertoire includes 70,000 or so clones. The CDR3 totals 15 residues. V was clipped by 1 base and J by 5 bases, with 14 bases between them. Per germline, CDR1 LGHNA and CDR2 YSLEER. The rearrangement links TRBV4-3 to TRBJ1-2; D unclear. The source material was PBMCs. The source is a female donor in good health and CMV-seropositive. CDR3 residues: CASSQGVSELYGYTF. CDR3 DNA sequence: TGCGCCAGCAGCCAAGGAGTCTCCGAGCTATATGGCTACACCTTC.